This is a list of T cell receptor beta chains from one sample in a study of cytomegalovirus exposure and HLA in healthy donors. Generated by immunoSEQ multiplex PCR, the TCRdb table keeps only in-frame clones and is missing some. The data contain roughly 80,000 clones, 72% of them singletons. The sequencing input was PBMCs. The receptors originated from a man aged 60 to 75 in good health and CMV-seropositive. The CDR3 runs from the conserved cysteine through the conserved F or W. Fields, in order: J gene, V gene, D gene, clone size, CDR3 protein, CDR3 DNA. A D gene is named only where the DNA matches it firmly. Clone size is stated in some rows and not others, as once, few, many or a class when expanded.

TRBJ1-4,TRBV18,NA,NA,CASSQDSPNEKLFF,TGTGCCAGCTCACAGGACAGTCCCAATGAAAAACTGTTTTTT
TRBJ2-7,TRBV18,NA,NA,CASSPREQGEQYF,TGTGCCAGCTCACCCCGGGAACAGGGCGAGCAGTACTTC
TRBJ2-2,TRBV6-5,NA,NA,CASSSGPNTGELFF,TGTGCCAGCAGTTCTGGGCCGAACACCGGGGAGCTGTTTTTT
TRBJ2-3,TRBV27,TRBD2,NA,CASKTGGDTQYF,TGTGCCAGCAAAACCGGGGGGGATACGCAGTATTTT
TRBJ1-2,TRBV28,TRBD1,NA,CASRWTGGADGYTF,TGTGCCAGCAGATGGACAGGGGGAGCAGACGGCTATACCTTC
TRBJ2-1,TRBV28,TRBD2,few,CASSFELAGHARDEQFF,TGTGCCAGCAGTTTTGAACTAGCGGGCCATGCAAGGGATGAGCAGTTCTTC
TRBJ1-2,TRBV5-1,TRBD1,NA,CASSADRNGYTF,TGCGCCAGCAGCGCGGACAGGAACGGCTACACCTTC
TRBJ2-7,TRBV7-8,TRBD1,NA,CASSLSRTGIDEQYF,TGTGCCAGCAGCCTTTCCCGGACAGGGATAGACGAGCAGTACTTC
TRBJ1-5,TRBV6-1,TRBD1,NA,CASSNRGNQPQHF,TGTGCCAGCAGTAACAGGGGAAATCAGCCCCAGCATTTT
TRBJ1-4,TRBV5-4,TRBD1,NA,CASSPGQGNEKLFF,TGTGCCAGCAGCCCGGGACAGGGCAATGAAAAACTGTTTTTT
TRBJ2-1,TRBV7-3,TRBD2,NA,CASSFAPSGRAHEQFF,TGTGCCAGCAGCTTCGCCCCCAGCGGGAGGGCCCATGAGCAGTTCTTC
TRBJ1-5,TRBV30,NA,NA,CAWSVQGNQPQHF,TGTGCCTGGAGTGTACAGGGAAATCAGCCCCAGCATTTT
TRBJ1-6,TRBV11-3,NA,NA,CASSETYNSPLHF,TGTGCCAGCAGCGAGACCTATAATTCACCCCTCCACTTT
TRBJ2-7,TRBV9,NA,NA,CASSVGGSSYEQYF,TGTGCCAGCAGCGTAGGAGGGAGCTCCTACGAGCAGTACTTC
TRBJ2-7,TRBV2,TRBD2,few,CASSESGGFYEQYF,TGTGCCAGCAGTGAGTCGGGAGGGTTCTACGAGCAGTACTTC
TRBJ1-1,TRBV2,NA,NA,CASRNRENTEAFF,TGTGCCAGCAGGAACAGGGAGAACACTGAAGCTTTCTTT
TRBJ1-5,TRBV5-1,NA,once,CASSLGRDQPQHF,TGCGCCAGCAGCTTGGGGCGGGATCAGCCCCAGCATTTT
TRBJ2-7,TRBV5-1,TRBD2,NA,CASSPDAGGYEQYF,TGCGCCAGCAGCCCGGACGCGGGGGGGTACGAGCAGTACTTC
TRBJ1-4,TRBV14,TRBD1,NA,CASSHPRQQGYEKLFF,TGTGCCAGCAGCCACCCTCGGCAACAGGGGTATGAAAAACTGTTTTTT
TRBJ2-3,TRBV19,TRBD2,once,CATSGRIVDTQYF,TGTGCCACTAGCGGGAGAATAGTTGATACGCAGTATTTT
TRBJ2-5,TRBV28,NA,once,CASSFILQETQYF,TGTGCCAGCAGTTTCATCCTCCAGGAGACCCAGTACTTC
TRBJ2-7,TRBV7-6,NA,NA,CASSLDVGFAEQYF,TGTGCCAGCAGCTTAGATGTCGGTTTTGCCGAGCAGTACTTC
TRBJ2-2,TRBV6-5,TRBD1,NA,CAGRQGNTGELFF,TGTGCCGGTCGACAGGGGAACACCGGGGAGCTGTTTTTT
TRBJ2-7,TRBV13,NA,NA,CASSLDGGEQYF,TGTGCCAGCAGCTTAGATGGCGGGGAGCAGTACTTC
TRBJ1-4,TRBV18,TRBD1,NA,CASSPVLGDRNEKLFF,TGTGCCAGCTCACCCGTCTTGGGGGACAGAAATGAAAAACTGTTTTTT
TRBJ2-3,TRBV7-9,NA,NA,CASSLLTDTQYF,TGTGCCAGCAGCTTACTAACAGATACGCAGTATTTT
TRBJ2-5,TRBV19,TRBD2,NA,CASREIGTSGGAGPQETQYF,TGTGCCAGTAGAGAGATCGGGACTAGCGGGGGGGCCGGCCCTCAAGAGACCCAGTACTTC
TRBJ1-4,TRBV10-3,TRBD1,NA,CAISKQGAEEKLFF,TGTGCCATCAGTAAACAGGGGGCCGAAGAAAAACTGTTTTTT